The 8 T cell receptor beta chains reported below all come from one sample, sequenced in a study of shared clonotypes between healthy human individuals. The assay was immunoSEQ multiplex PCR, and TCRdb's table has in-frame clones only and misses some. This sample has 2 million to 2.5 million clones, with 80% to 95% found just once. Sequenced sample: naive CD4+ T cells from PBMCs. As to subset: CD45RA+ positively selected. The receptors shown here come from a young man in good health. Some clones in this sample may be carry-over from other donors' samples.

The chain couples TRBV6-4 to TRBJ1-1; tentative D call: TRBD1 (5 bases). V was pared by 6 bases and J by 2 bases, with 10 bases between. Germline values: CDR1 MRHNA, CDR2 SNTAGT. The CDR3 extends over 13 amino acids. The CDR3 loop reads CASRQEINTEAFF. CDR3 DNA: TGTGCCAGCAGACAGGAAATAAACACTGAAGCTTTCTTT.

The V gene is TRBV5-1, the J gene TRBJ2-1; D is ambiguous. CDR3 length equals 15 residues. V was shortened by 0 bases and J by 8 bases, with 15 bases between the two germline ends. The germline CDR1 and CDR2 sequences are SGHRS and YFSETQ. The CDR3 protein is CASSLAGELRDEQFF. CDR3 in DNA: TGCGCCAGCAGCTTGGCGGGCGAACTAAGGGATGAGCAGTTCTTC.

This clone has only one observation. This chain joins TRBV29-1 and TRBJ2-1; D not certain. This CDR3 region has 15 residues. Trimming removed 6 bases at V and 3 bases at J, with 18 bases between. Germline CDR1 SQVTM, CDR2 ANQGSEA. The CDR3, as DNA: TGCAGCGTCCAAATCTTCAACGAGAACTACAATGAGCAGTTCTTC. Its protein product is CSVQIFNENYNEQFF.

The J gene is TRBJ1-3, the V gene TRBV5-1; TRBD1 is a possible D gene (5 bases). Germline assignment: CDR1 SGHRS and CDR2 YFSETQ. The CDR3 runs to 15 residues. Trimming cost V 5 bases and J 0 bases, with 12 bases left between them. CDR3 in DNA: TGCGCCAGCAGACCGGGACCGAGCTCTGGAAACACCATATATTTT. Amino acid sequence: CASRPGPSSGNTIYF. Complete variable domain (other parts from reference TRBV5-1 and TRBJ1-3): KAGVTQTPRYLIKTRGQQVTLSCSPISGHRSVSWYQQTPGQGLQFLFEYFSETQRNKGNFPGRFSGRQFSNSRSEMNVSTLELGDSALYLCASRPGPSSGNTIYFGEGSWLTVV.

V usage is TRBV18 and J usage is TRBJ1-4, with D perhaps TRBD1 (5 bases). V was pared by 3 bases and J by 8 bases, with 13 bases between. This CDR3 contains 14 residues. Germline CDR1 and CDR2: KGHSH and LQKENI. The chain's CDR3 is CASSPPTTEEKLFF. The CDR3 nucleotides are TGTGCCAGCTCACCTCCTACGACAGAGGAAAAACTGTTTTTT.

This clone was found once. The CDR3 is CASSDSLGLIQYF. Written as DNA, the CDR3 is TGTGCCAGCAGTGACTCCCTGGGGTTAATTCAGTACTTC. The chain links TRBV6-4 to TRBJ2-4, with no clear D. Between the trimmed V and J ends, which lost 0 bases and 10 bases, there was a span of 10 bases. The germline V gene encodes CDR1 MRHNA and CDR2 SNTAGT. The CDR3 runs to 13 residues.

The CDR3 bases are TGCGCCAGCAGCGATACTAGCGGCCGCTCCTACAATGAGCAGTTCTTC. Residues: CASSDTSGRSYNEQFF. The chain employs TRBV5-1 and TRBJ2-1; 8 nucleotides match TRBD2. There are 16 residues in the CDR3. The germline V gene has CDR1 SGHRS and CDR2 YFSETQ. The V and J ends lost 4 bases and 0 bases, in that order; junction bases with no gene match: 6.

A word on this clone: An end of the junction does not agree with germline; a read error may underlie this. The chain joins TRBV4-3 to TRBJ1-2; tentative D call: TRBD1 (6 bases). Germline lookup yields CDR1 LGHNA and CDR2 YSLEER. The CDR3 runs 17 residues. DNA of the CDR3: TGCGCCAGCAGCCAAGATCGAGGGGGGCGAATTAACTATGACTACACCTTC. Translating gives CASSQDRGGRINYDYTF.